Listed below are T cell receptor beta chains from one sample, sequenced in a study of T cells in localized non-small cell lung cancer. Some clones are missing from TCRdb's copy, which holds only in-frame ones; the method was immunoSEQ multiplex PCR. Here the sample spans about 36,000 clones, 70% to 90% being singletons. Specimen: peripheral blood, collected before any cancer treatment. Source of these receptors: a woman aged 40-69 years with stage I lung adenocarcinoma. CDR3s include the opening cysteine and the closing phenylalanine or tryptophan. A D gene is named only where the DNA matches it firmly. Size is omitted from some rows. Given values are once, few, many or a class for expanded clones.

NA	TRBJ1-1	NA	TRBV4-3	TGCGCCAGCAGCCCAAACAACCTTAACACTGAAGCTTTCTTT	CASSPNNLNTEAFF
NA	TRBJ1-2	NA	TRBV11-2	TGTGCCAGCAGCGTAAGAGTTAACTATGGCTACACCTTC	CASSVRVNYGYTF
NA	TRBJ1-3	NA	TRBV9	TGTGCCAGCAGCGTGTCCCCTCGCTCTGGAAACACCATATATTTT	CASSVSPRSGNTIYF
TRBD2	TRBJ2-3	NA	TRBV11-1	TGTGCCAGCAGTTTGGGTCCTAGCGGGGGTTCGACAGATACGCAGTATTTT	CASSLGPSGGSTDTQYF
NA	TRBJ2-3	NA	TRBV5-1	TGCGCCAGCAGCCCCTATTCAAGGGATACGCAGTATTTT	CASSPYSRDTQYF
NA	TRBJ2-7	NA	TRBV2	TGTGCCAGCAGTGAGGGGGTCCTGGAAATGTACTTC	CASSEGVLEMYF
NA	TRBJ1-3	NA	TRBV18	TGTGCCAGCTCACCACCGTCGGGAGACTCTGGAAACACCATATATTTT	CASSPPSGDSGNTIYF
NA	TRBJ2-1	NA	TRBV10-1	TGCGCCAGCAGTGCATACCCCGGTGAGCAGTTCTTC	CASSAYPGEQFF
NA	TRBJ1-1	NA	TRBV7-3	TGTGCCAGCAGCTTAACAAGGGTAACTGAAGCTTTCTTT	CASSLTRVTEAFF
NA	TRBJ1-1	NA	TRBV11-2	TGTGCCAGCAGCCTCGGAAGGGTCGACACTGAAGCTTTCTTT	CASSLGRVDTEAFF
TRBD1	TRBJ2-7	NA	TRBV2	TGTGCCTGCCGGGACAGGGGCCACGAGCAGTACTTC	CACRDRGHEQYF
TRBD1	TRBJ1-1	once	TRBV11-1	TGTGCCAGCAGCGCCCCCGGGACAGGGCGGGACACTGAAGCTTTCTTT	CASSAPGTGRDTEAFF
NA	TRBJ1-1	NA	TRBV5-4	TGTGCCAGCAGCGCAGGACACCGAATTTCTAACACTGAAGCTTTCTTT	CASSAGHRISNTEAFF
TRBD2	TRBJ2-1	NA	TRBV9	TGTGCCAGCAGCCCCAGGTCCCAGCGGGGGGGCCGCTCCTACAATGAGCAGTTCTTC	CASSPRSQRGGRSYNEQFF
NA	TRBJ1-4	once	TRBV5-1	TGCGCCAGCAGCTTGGAGGGTTCAGAAAATGAAAAACTGTTTTTT	CASSLEGSENEKLFF
NA	TRBJ2-7	NA	TRBV19	TGTGCCAGTAGTATACGTGGGGGTCCCGAGCAGTACTTC	CASSIRGGPEQYF
NA	TRBJ1-3	once	TRBV7-9	TGTGCCAGCGCATATCAAAACACCATATATTTT	CASAYQNTIYF
NA	TRBJ1-2	NA	TRBV11-2	TGTGCCAGCAGCTTAGCTCCCCACTATGGCTACACCTTC	CASSLAPHYGYTF
NA	TRBJ1-2	NA	TRBV28	TGTGCCAGCATGAACCACAATAAAGGACGGCTTAACTATGGCTACACCTTC	CASMNHNKGRLNYGYTF
TRBD1	TRBJ1-2	NA	TRBV7-2	TGTGCCAGCAGCTTAATGGGACAGCTTAGCTATGGCTACACCTTC	CASSLMGQLSYGYTF
NA	TRBJ1-5	NA	TRBV6-5	TGTGCCAGCAGTTACTCTGGGGTTGTGGGTCAGCCCCAGCATTTT	CASSYSGVVGQPQHF
NA	TRBJ2-1	NA	TRBV10-3	TGTGCCGTAGGGCTCCTGGATGAGCAGTTCTTC	CAVGLLDEQFF
NA	TRBJ2-2	few	TRBV6-4	TGTGCCAGCAGTGTATGGGACACCGGGGAGCTGTTTTTT	CASSVWDTGELFF
NA	TRBJ1-1	NA	TRBV6-6	TGTGCCAGCAGTTATCGGGCAGAGCTTGAAGCTTTCTTT	CASSYRAELEAFF
TRBD2	TRBJ2-1	few	TRBV25-1	TGTGCCAGCAGTGAACCGGGACTAGCGGGGGGGCGCGAGCAGTTCTTC	CASSEPGLAGGREQFF
NA	TRBJ2-5	NA	TRBV2	TGTGCCAGCTCCTCATGGGGGACGTACCAAGAGACCCAGTACTTC	CASSSWGTYQETQYF
NA	TRBJ1-1	NA	TRBV18	TGTGCCAGCTCAACGGCCGACAGTAACACTGAAGCTTTCTTT	CASSTADSNTEAFF
NA	TRBJ1-2	NA	TRBV29-1	TGCAGCGTTGAAGACGTGACCGCGACTGATGGCTACACCTTC	CSVEDVTATDGYTF
NA	TRBJ2-7	NA	TRBV2	TGTGCCAGCAGTGATAGTTTATTCGAGCAGTACTTC	CASSDSLFEQYF
NA	TRBJ1-1	once	TRBV5-4	TGTGCCAGCAGCTCCTCCTTGACAGAACTGAACACTGAAGCTTTCTTT	CASSSSLTELNTEAFF
NA	TRBJ2-1	NA	TRBV2	TGTGCCAGCAGTGATGGGGGAGGACCATACAATGAGCAGTTCTTC	CASSDGGGPYNEQFF
TRBD2	TRBJ2-1	few	TRBV2	TGTGCCAGCAGTGGACGGACTAGCGGGGGGCGTACCTACAATGAGCAGTTCTTC	CASSGRTSGGRTYNEQFF
NA	TRBJ1-2	NA	TRBV4-1	TGCGCCAGCAGCCAAGAACCAGACCGATCACTTAACTATGGCTACACCTTC	CASSQEPDRSLNYGYTF
NA	TRBJ2-1	NA	TRBV7-3	TGTGCCAGCAGCCTCATTAGCGGCGGAGCCTACAATGAGCAGTTCTTC	CASSLISGGAYNEQFF
NA	TRBJ2-7	once	TRBV7-9	TGTGCCAGCAGCTATAGCAACTCCCCCACTTACGAGCAGTACTTC	CASSYSNSPTYEQYF
TRBD1	TRBJ2-5	NA	TRBV11-2	TGTGCCAGCAGCCGGGGCCGGGACAGGGGGCCTTGGGAGACCCAGTACTTC	CASSRGRDRGPWETQYF
TRBD1	TRBJ2-1	NA	TRBV7-9	TGTGCCAGCAGCCACCGGGACAGGCGATACAATGAGCAGTTCTTC	CASSHRDRRYNEQFF
NA	TRBJ1-5	NA	TRBV2	TGTGCCAGCGGGCGCCTTAGGGTCCGGAATAATCAGCCCCAGCATTTT	CASGRLRVRNNQPQHF
NA	TRBJ1-4	NA	TRBV28	TGTGCCAGCAGTTTCAGGGCTCTTAATGAAAAACTGTTTTTT	CASSFRALNEKLFF
TRBD1	TRBJ2-2	NA	TRBV5-1	TGCGCCAGCAGCTTGGCAGGGGGCACCGGGGAGCTGTTTTTT	CASSLAGGTGELFF
TRBD2	TRBJ2-1	once	TRBV7-3	TGTGCCAGCAGCTTAGAAGGAGCGGGGGTTGAGCAGTTCTTC	CASSLEGAGVEQFF
TRBD1	TRBJ1-2	NA	TRBV11-1	TGTGCCAGCAGCGTCACCGGGACAGGGCGCGGCTACACCTTC	CASSVTGTGRGYTF
TRBD1	TRBJ2-7	NA	TRBV23-1	TGCGCCAGCAGTCAACTAAGGACAGGGAAAGACCCATACGAGCAGTACTTC	CASSQLRTGKDPYEQYF
NA	TRBJ2-7	NA	TRBV28	TGTGCCAGCAGTTTCTCTACGGGGGAGCAGTACTTC	CASSFSTGEQYF
NA	TRBJ2-2	NA	TRBV2	TGTGCCAGCAGTCAGATGGGCGGTAACACCGGGGAGCTGTTTTTT	CASSQMGGNTGELFF